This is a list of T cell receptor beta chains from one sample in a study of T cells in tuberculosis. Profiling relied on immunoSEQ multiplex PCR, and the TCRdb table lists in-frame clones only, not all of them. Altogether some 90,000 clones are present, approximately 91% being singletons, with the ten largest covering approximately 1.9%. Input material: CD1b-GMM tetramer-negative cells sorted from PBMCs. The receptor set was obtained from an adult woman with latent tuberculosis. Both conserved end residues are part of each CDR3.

cdr3_aa: CASRGDRGPSEAFF
j_call: TRBJ1-1
v_call: TRBV2

cdr3_aa: CASSLRTGGSYTF
j_call: TRBJ1-2
v_call: TRBV7-8

cdr3_aa: CASSLSQGADAFF
j_call: TRBJ1-1
v_call: TRBV7-3

cdr3_aa: CASSLEAQGLAGELFF
j_call: TRBJ2-2
v_call: TRBV11-2

cdr3_aa: CAISLSTGGDSHGYTF
j_call: TRBJ1-2
v_call: TRBV10-3

cdr3_aa: CSVAEGHYGYTF
j_call: TRBJ1-2
v_call: TRBV29-1

cdr3_aa: CASRIPGQGYGYTF
j_call: TRBJ1-2
v_call: TRBV7-2

cdr3_aa: CASRYWGAGNEKLFF
j_call: TRBJ1-4
v_call: TRBV4-1

cdr3_aa: CASSIDWGSSYNEQFF
j_call: TRBJ2-1
v_call: TRBV19

cdr3_aa: CSTRLAGGTDTQYF
j_call: TRBJ2-3
v_call: TRBV29-1

cdr3_aa: CSVSSTDRDQYF
j_call: TRBJ2-7
v_call: TRBV29-1

cdr3_aa: CASSLGGSQGANYGYTF
j_call: TRBJ1-2
v_call: TRBV7-2

cdr3_aa: CASNIQGTGGYTF
j_call: TRBJ1-2
v_call: TRBV19

cdr3_aa: CASSPPAGVNGELFF
j_call: TRBJ2-2
v_call: TRBV18

cdr3_aa: CASSQGRYTEAFF
j_call: TRBJ1-1
v_call: TRBV19

cdr3_aa: CASSLTTGGWNTGELFF
j_call: TRBJ2-2
v_call: TRBV7-3

cdr3_aa: CAWSRDYYEQYF
j_call: TRBJ2-7
v_call: TRBV30